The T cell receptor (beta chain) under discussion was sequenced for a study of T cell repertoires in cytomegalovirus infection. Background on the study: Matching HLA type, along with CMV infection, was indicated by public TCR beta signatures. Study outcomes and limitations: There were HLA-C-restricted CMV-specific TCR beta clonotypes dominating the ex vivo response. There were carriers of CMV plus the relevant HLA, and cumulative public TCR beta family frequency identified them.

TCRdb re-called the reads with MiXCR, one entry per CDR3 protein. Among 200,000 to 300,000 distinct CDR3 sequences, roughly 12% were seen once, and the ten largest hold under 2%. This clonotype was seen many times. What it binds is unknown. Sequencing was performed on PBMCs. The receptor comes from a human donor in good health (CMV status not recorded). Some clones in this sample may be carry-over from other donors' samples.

The CDR3 loop reads CASSFPRSGANTGELFF. Written as DNA, the CDR3 is TGTGCCAGCAGTTTCCCGAGGAGCGGGGCGAACACCGGGGAGCTGTTTTTT. The V gene is TRBV28, the J gene TRBJ2-2, with TRBD2 identical over 7 bases. CDR1 is MDHEN, CDR2 SYDVKM, per germline. With V trimmed by 3 bases and J by 0 bases, 7 bases remained unmatched. CDR3 length: 17 amino acids.